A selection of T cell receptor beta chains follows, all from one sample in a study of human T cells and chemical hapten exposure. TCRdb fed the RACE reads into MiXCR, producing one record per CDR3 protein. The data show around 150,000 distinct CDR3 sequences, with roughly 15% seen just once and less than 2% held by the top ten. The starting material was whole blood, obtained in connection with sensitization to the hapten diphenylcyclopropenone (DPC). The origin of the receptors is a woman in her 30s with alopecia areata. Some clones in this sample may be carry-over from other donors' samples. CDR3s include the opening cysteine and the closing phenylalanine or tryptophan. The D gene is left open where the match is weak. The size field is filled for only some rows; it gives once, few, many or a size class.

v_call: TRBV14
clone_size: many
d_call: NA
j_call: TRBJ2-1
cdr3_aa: CASSLHGGNEQFF
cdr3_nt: TGTGCCAGCAGCCTGCACGGGGGAAATGAGCAGTTCTTC

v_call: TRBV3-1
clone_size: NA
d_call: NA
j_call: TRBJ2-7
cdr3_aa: CASSQDTGRREQYF
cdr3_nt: TGTGCCAGCAGCCAAGATACAGGGAGACGGGAGCAGTACTTC

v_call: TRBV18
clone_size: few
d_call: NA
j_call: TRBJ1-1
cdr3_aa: CASSSDQNTEAFF
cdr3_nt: TGTGCCAGCTCTTCTGATCAGAACACTGAAGCTTTCTTT

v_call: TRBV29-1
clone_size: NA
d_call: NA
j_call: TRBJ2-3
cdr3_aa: CSVEEGRGDTQYF
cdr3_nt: TGCAGCGTTGAGGAGGGTCGGGGAGATACGCAGTATTTT

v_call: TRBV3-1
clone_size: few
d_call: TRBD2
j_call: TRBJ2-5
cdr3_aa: CASHQGIGSGIYF
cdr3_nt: TGTGCCAGCCACCAAGGCATAGGGAGCGGGATCTACTTC

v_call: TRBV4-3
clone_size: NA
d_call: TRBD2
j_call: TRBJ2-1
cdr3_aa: CASSQEVAVPGLAGGRSYNEQFF
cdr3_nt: TGCGCCAGCAGCCAAGAGGTGGCCGTACCGGGACTAGCGGGAGGCCGCTCCTACAATGAGCAGTTCTTC

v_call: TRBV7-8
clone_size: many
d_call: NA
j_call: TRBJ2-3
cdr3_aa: CASSLYRVSTDTQYF
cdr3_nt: TGTGCCAGCAGCTTATATAGGGTTAGCACAGATACGCAGTATTTT

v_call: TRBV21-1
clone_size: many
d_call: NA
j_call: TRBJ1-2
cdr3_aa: CASSAGQGHYGYTF
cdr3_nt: TGTGCCAGCAGCGCGGGACAGGGGCACTATGGCTACACCTTC

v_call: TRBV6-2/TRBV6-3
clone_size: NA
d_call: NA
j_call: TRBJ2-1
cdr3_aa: CASSYDSLNEQFF
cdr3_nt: TGTGCCAGCAGTTACGACAGTCTCAATGAGCAGTTCTTC

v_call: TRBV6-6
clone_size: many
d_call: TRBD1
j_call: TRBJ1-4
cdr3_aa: CASSVRQGRNEKLFF
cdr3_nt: TGTGCCAGCAGTGTGAGACAGGGTCGTAATGAAAAACTGTTTTTT

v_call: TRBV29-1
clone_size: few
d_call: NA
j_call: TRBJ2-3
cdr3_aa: CSVERLATDTQYF
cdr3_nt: TGCAGCGTTGAGCGGCTAGCTACAGATACGCAGTATTTT

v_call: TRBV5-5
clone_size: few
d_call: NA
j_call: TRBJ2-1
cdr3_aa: CASTVPPVDEQFF
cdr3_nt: TGTGCCAGCACCGTGCCGCCGGTGGATGAGCAGTTCTTC

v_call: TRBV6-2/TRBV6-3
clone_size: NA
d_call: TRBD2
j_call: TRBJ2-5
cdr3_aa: CASRRSGGLETQYF
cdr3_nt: TGTGCCAGCAGGCGAAGCGGGGGGCTTGAGACCCAGTACTTC

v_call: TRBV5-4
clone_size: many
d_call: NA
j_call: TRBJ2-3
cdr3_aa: CASRVGPSTDTQYF
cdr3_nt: TGTGCCAGCAGAGTGGGGCCTAGCACAGATACGCAGTATTTT

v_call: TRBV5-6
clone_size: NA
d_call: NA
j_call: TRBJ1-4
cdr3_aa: CASSSLAGANEKLFF
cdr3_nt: TGTGCCAGCAGCTCACTCGCAGGAGCTAATGAAAAACTGTTTTTT

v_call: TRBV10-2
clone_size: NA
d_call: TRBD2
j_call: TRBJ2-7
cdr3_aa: CASSESRPGTSGVVYEQYF
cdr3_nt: TGCGCCAGCAGTGAGTCTCGCCCCGGGACTAGCGGGGTCGTCTACGAGCAGTACTTC

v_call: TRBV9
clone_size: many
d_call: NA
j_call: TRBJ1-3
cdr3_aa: CASSVFGGAVSGNTIYF
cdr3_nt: TGTGCCAGCAGCGTATTCGGGGGCGCGGTCTCTGGAAACACCATATATTTT

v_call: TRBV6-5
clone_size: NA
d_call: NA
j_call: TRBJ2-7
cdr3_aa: CASSYSEGGPYEQYF
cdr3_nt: TGTGCCAGCAGTTACTCGGAGGGGGGACCCTACGAGCAGTACTTC

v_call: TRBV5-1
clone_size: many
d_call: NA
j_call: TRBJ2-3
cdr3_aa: CASSAGLSTRTDTQYF
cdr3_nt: TGCGCCAGCAGCGCGGGACTTTCGACCCGCACAGATACGCAGTATTTT

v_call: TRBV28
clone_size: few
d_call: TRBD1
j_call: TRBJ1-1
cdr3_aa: CASSNSPGQGAGDTEAFF
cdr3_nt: TGTGCCAGCAGTAACTCTCCCGGACAGGGGGCTGGGGACACTGAAGCTTTCTTT

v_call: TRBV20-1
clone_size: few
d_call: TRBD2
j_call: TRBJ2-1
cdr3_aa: CSAIPGLASGNEQFF
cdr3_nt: TGCAGTGCTATCCCGGGACTAGCATCGGGTAATGAGCAGTTCTTC

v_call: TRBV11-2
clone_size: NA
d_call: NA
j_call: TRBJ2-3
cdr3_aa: CASSPIQDTQYF
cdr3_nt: TGTGCCAGCAGCCCAATCCAGGATACGCAGTATTTT

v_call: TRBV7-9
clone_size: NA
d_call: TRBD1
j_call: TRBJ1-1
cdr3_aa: CASSPGQGASMEAFF
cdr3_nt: TGTGCCAGCAGCCCTGGACAGGGGGCCTCTATGGAAGCTTTCTTT

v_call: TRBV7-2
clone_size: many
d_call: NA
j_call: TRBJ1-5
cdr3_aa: CASSSRGFSNQPQHF
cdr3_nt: TGTGCCAGCAGTTCCAGGGGATTTAGCAATCAGCCCCAGCATTTT

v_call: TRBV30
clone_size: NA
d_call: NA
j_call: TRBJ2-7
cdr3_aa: CASGEVRAEQYF
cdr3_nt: TGTGCCTCCGGGGAGGTGCGGGCCGAGCAGTACTTC

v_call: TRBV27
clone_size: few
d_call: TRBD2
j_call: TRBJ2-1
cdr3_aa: CASSAQTSGSGNEQFF
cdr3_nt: TGTGCCAGCAGTGCACAGACTAGCGGGAGCGGTAATGAGCAGTTCTTC

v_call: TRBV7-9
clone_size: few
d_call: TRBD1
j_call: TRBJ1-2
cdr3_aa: CASSPGQVNYGYTF
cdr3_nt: TGTGCCAGCAGCCCCGGACAGGTTAACTATGGCTACACCTTC

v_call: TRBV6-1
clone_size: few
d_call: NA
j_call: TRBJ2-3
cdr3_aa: CATTGLSTDTQYF
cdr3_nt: TGTGCCACCACGGGACTGAGCACAGATACGCAGTATTTT

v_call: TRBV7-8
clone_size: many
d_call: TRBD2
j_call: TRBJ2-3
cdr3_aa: CASSLGTSGYTDTQYF
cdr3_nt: TGTGCCAGCAGCTTAGGGACTAGCGGGTACACAGATACGCAGTATTTT

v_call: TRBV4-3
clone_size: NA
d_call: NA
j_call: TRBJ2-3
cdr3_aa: CASSLYRAGTDTQYF
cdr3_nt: TGCGCCAGCAGCCTATACAGGGCGGGTACAGATACGCAGTATTTT

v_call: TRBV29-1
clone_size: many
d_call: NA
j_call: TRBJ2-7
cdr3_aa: CSASGHPTYEQYF
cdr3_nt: TGCAGCGCGTCGGGACATCCAACCTACGAGCAGTACTTC

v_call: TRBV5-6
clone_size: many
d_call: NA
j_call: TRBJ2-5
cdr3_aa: CASSLRTGETQYF
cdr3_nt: TGTGCCAGCAGCTTAAGGACCGGAGAGACCCAGTACTTC

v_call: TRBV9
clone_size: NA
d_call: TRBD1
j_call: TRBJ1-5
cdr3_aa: CASSSGTGTQPQHF
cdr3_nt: TGTGCCAGCAGCTCAGGGACAGGGACTCAGCCCCAGCATTTT

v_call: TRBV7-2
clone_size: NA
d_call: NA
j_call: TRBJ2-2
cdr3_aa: CASSSTVLNTGELFF
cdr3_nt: TGTGCCAGCAGCTCCACAGTACTGAACACCGGGGAGCTGTTTTTT

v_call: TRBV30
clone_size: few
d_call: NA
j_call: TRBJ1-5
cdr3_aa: CAWSQDSNQPQHF
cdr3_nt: TGTGCCTGGAGCCAAGATAGCAATCAGCCCCAGCATTTT

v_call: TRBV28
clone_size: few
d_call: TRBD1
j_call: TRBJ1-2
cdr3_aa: CASSLRIGGMVYGYTF
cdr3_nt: TGTGCCAGCAGTTTAAGAATAGGGGGCATGGTCTATGGCTACACCTTC

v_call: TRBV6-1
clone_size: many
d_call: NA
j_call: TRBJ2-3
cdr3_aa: CASSLYTDTQYF
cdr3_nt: TGTGCCAGCAGTCTATACACAGATACGCAGTATTTT

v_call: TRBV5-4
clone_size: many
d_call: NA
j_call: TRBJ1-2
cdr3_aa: CASSLNTPNYGYTF
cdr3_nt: TGTGCCAGCAGCTTGAACACTCCTAACTATGGCTACACCTTC

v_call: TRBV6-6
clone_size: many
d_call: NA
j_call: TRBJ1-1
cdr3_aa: CASSYRSQGLMNTEAFF
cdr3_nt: TGTGCCAGCAGTTACCGCTCACAGGGCCTCATGAACACTGAAGCTTTCTTT

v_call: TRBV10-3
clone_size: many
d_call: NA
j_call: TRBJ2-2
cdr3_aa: CAIRGPDTGELFF
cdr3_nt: TGTGCCATCAGAGGGCCGGACACCGGGGAGCTGTTTTTT

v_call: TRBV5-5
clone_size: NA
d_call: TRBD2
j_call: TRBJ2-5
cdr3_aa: CASSLAPGRAVETQYF
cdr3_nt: TGTGCCAGCAGCTTGGCGCCCGGGAGGGCCGTGGAGACCCAGTACTTC

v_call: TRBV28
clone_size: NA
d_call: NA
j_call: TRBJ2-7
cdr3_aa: CASRDSRPPGEQYF
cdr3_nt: TGTGCCAGCAGGGACAGCCGACCCCCTGGCGAGCAGTACTTC

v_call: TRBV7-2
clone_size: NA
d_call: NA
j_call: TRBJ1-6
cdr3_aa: CASSLRGAEGNSPLHF
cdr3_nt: TGTGCCAGCAGCCTAAGGGGGGCCGAGGGTAATTCACCCCTCCACTTT

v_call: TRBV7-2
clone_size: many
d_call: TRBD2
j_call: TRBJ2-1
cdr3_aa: CASSLQSSGSNEQFF
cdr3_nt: TGTGCCAGCAGCCTCCAGTCTAGCGGGAGCAATGAGCAGTTCTTC

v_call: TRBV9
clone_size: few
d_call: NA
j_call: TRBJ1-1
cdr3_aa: CASSVGGQLNTEAFF
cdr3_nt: TGTGCCAGCAGCGTAGGAGGACAGTTGAACACTGAAGCTTTCTTT

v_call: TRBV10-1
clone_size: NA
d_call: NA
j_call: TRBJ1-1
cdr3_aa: CASSEHRDTEAFF
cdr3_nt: TGCGCCAGCAGTGAGCACAGGGACACTGAAGCTTTCTTT

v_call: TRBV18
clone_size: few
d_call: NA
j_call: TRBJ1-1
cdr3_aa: CASSPLAGLENTEAFF
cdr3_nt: TGTGCCAGCTCACCACTCGCGGGGCTTGAAAACACTGAAGCTTTCTTT

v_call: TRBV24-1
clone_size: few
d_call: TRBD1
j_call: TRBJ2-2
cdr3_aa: CATQDRLNTGELFF
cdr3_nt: TGTGCCACCCAGGACAGGCTTAACACCGGGGAGCTGTTTTTT

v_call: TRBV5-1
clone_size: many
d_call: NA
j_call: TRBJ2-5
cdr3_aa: CASSLVQETQYF
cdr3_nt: TGCGCCAGCAGCTTGGTCCAAGAGACCCAGTACTTC

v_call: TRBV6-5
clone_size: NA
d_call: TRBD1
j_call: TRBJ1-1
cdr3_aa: CASRGDRAGTEAFF
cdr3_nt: TGTGCCAGCAGGGGAGACAGGGCTGGGACTGAAGCTTTCTTT

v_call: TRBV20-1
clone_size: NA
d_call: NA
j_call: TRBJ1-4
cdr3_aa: CSARDPRTNEKLFF
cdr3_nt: TGCAGTGCTAGAGATCCGAGAACTAATGAAAAACTGTTTTTT

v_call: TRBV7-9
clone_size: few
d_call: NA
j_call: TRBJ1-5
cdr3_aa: CASSSGGVNQPQHF
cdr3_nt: TGTGCCAGCAGCTCCGGGGGGGTCAATCAGCCCCAGCATTTT

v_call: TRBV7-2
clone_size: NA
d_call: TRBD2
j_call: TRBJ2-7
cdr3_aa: CASSLGVAGVGEQYF
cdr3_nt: TGTGCCAGCAGCTTAGGTGTCGCGGGAGTAGGCGAGCAGTACTTC